Here is one T cell receptor (beta chain) with its context. Antigen: not known. This CDR3 comprises 14 residues. V lost 2 bases to trimming and J lost 7 bases, with 14 bases between them. From germline, CDR1 is GTSNPN and CDR2 SVGIG (reference sequence). This table comes from immunoSEQ multiplex PCR, and its TCRdb copy is limited to in-frame clones, with some not included. Here the sample spans 850,000 to 1,200,000 clones, about 75% being singletons. Adult donors, all healthy and HIV-negative, had no recent acute infections or vaccinations. Each donor was a Caucasian adult residing in Nashville, Tennessee. These data belong to a study of shared clonotypes between healthy human individuals. Study results and caveats: Clonotype sharing across several donors was observed for around 5% of naive CD4 clonotypes. A generally larger estimated richness was seen in naive subsets than in memory subsets.

The TCR was taken from a young man in good health. The V gene is TRBV30, the J gene TRBJ2-2; D may match TRBD1 or TRBD2 (5 bases each). The sample comprised memory CD4+ T cells sorted from blood. Indicated subset: CD45RA-negative fraction. In nucleotides, the CDR3 is TGTGCCTGGAGTCTGACAGTTGAGGGCGGGGAGCTGTTTTTT. Encoded protein: CAWSLTVEGGELFF.